The source of this T cell receptor beta chain is a study of cytomegalovirus exposure and HLA in healthy donors. Study as a whole: Findings of an earlier analysis included roughly 110 million unique TCR beta sequences from roughly 200 million T cells. Study results and limitations: Earlier findings revealed that most TCR beta V segments proved productive either about 87% or about 30% of the time. The authors later linked a missense DCLRE1C variant to TCR beta V- and J-gene trimming.

This CDR3 spans 18 amino acids. CDR1 is MGHDK, CDR2 SYGVNS, per germline. V was clipped by 0 bases and J by 3 bases; unmatched bases: 8. Amplification used 60 Vbeta primers and 13 Jbeta primers. The data were produced by immunoSEQ multiplex PCR, yet TCRdb's version contains in-frame clones alone and is incomplete. In the table there are tens of thousands of clones, roughly two thirds of which are singletons. Nominal health characterized the donors when sampled, though unrecorded immune exposures were likely. This clone was recorded once. The target antigen is unknown. This TCR was sampled from a woman between 45 and 60 years old in good health and CMV-seropositive. The chain uses TRBV25-1 and TRBJ1-6; TRBD1 matches at 7 bases. The sequenced sample was PBMCs. CDR3 nucleotides: TGTGCCAGCAGTGAATATGGAGACAGGGACGACTATAATTCACCCCTCCACTTT. This sequence encodes CASSEYGDRDDYNSPLHF. Full variable domain (outside the CDR3, taken from reference TRBV25-1 and TRBJ1-6): EADIYQTPRYLVIGTGKKITLECSQTMGHDKMYWYQQDPGMELHLIHYSYGVNSTEKGDLSSESTVSRIRTEHFPLTLESARPSHTSQYLCASSEYGDRDDYNSPLHFGNGTRLTVT.